This paragraph reports one T cell receptor beta chain. What it binds is not known. TCRdb itself ran the 5' RACE reads through MiXCR, one entry per CDR3 protein. The data hold roughly 600,000 distinct CDR3 sequences, with 18% observed a single time. This entry comes from a study of T-cell memory formation after mild COVID-19. Looking at the study overall: TCR clusters showed largely donor specificity.

The CDR3 spans 12 residues. CDR1 is SQVTM, CDR2 ANQGSEA, per germline. J gave up 9 bases and V 4 bases, and 6 bases lay outside the gene matches. General study results and limits: CD4+ contracting clones were mainly CM and EM; CD8+ ones, EMRA. Confirmation of SARS-CoV-2 specificity was lacking for second-wave clones peaking day 37.

The sequence came from an adult woman who had mild COVID-19 (a few samples of this study predate the infection). Cell type and time point are not known. The chain uses TRBV29-1 and TRBJ1-2; TRBD1 matches at 9 bases. Sequencing input: PBMCs or a T cell subset sorted from them (not recorded which). DNA for the CDR3: TGCAGCGTTGCGGGACAGGGTTGGAGCTACACCTTC. Encoded protein: CSVAGQGWSYTF.